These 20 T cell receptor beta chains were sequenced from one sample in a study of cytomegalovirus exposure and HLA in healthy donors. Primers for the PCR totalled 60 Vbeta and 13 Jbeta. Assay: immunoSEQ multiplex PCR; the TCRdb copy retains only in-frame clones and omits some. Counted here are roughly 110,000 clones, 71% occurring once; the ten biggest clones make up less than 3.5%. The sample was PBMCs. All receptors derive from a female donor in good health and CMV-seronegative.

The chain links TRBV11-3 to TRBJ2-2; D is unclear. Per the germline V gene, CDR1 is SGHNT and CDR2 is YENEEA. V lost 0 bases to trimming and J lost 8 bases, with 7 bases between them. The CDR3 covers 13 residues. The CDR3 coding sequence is TGTGCCAGCAGCTTAGATCAGACAGGGGAGCTGTTTTTT. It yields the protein CASSLDQTGELFF.

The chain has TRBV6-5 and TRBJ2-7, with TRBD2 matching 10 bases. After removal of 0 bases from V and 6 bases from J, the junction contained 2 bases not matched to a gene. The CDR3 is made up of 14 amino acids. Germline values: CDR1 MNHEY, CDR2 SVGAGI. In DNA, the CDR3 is TGTGCCAGCAGTTACTCAGGACTAGCGGCCGAGCAGTACTTC. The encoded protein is CASSYSGLAAEQYF.

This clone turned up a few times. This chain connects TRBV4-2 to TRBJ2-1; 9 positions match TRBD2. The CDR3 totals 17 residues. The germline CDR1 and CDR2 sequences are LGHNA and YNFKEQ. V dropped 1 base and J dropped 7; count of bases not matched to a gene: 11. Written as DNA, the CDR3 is TGTGCCAGCAGCCAAGCGGGGAAGCGGGAGGTAGATAATGAGCAGTTCTTC. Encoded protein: CASSQAGKREVDNEQFF.

CDR3 in amino acids: CASKEGQGVGQPQHF. In DNA, the CDR3 is TGTGCCAGTAAAGAGGGACAGGGGGTGGGTCAGCCCCAGCATTTT. The V call is TRBV19, the J call TRBJ1-5; 11 bases fit TRBD1. The CDR3 has 15 residues. The V gene's germline CDR1 is LNHDA and CDR2 SQIVND (reference sequence). J gave up 6 bases and V 7 bases, and 8 bases lay outside the gene matches.

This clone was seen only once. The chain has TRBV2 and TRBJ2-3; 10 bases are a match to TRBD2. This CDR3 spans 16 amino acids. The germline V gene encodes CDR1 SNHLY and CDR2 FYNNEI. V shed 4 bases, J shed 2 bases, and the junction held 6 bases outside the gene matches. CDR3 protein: CASSAQGLAITDTQYF. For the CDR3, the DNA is TGTGCCAGCAGTGCGCAGGGACTAGCGATCACAGATACGCAGTATTTT. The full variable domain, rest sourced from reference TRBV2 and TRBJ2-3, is EPEVTQTPSHQVTQMGQEVILRCVPISNHLYFYWYRQILGQKVEFLVSFYNNEISEKSEIFDDQFSVERPDGSNFTLKIRSTKLEDSAMYFCASSAQGLAITDTQYFGPGTRLTVL.

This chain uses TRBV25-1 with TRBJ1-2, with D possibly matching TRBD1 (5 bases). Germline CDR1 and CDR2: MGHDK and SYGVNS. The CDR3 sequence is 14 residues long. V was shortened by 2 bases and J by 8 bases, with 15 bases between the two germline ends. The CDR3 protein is CASSEGSGGKGYTF. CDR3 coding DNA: TGTGCCAGCAGTGAAGGGTCGGGGGGGAAAGGCTACACCTTC.

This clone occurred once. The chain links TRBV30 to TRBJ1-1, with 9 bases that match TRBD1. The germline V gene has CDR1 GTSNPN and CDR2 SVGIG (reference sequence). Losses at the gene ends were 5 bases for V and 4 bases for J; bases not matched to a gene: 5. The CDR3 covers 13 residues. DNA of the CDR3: TGTGCCTGGGGGGACAGGGTCGGCACTGAAGCTTTCTTT. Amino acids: CAWGDRVGTEAFF.

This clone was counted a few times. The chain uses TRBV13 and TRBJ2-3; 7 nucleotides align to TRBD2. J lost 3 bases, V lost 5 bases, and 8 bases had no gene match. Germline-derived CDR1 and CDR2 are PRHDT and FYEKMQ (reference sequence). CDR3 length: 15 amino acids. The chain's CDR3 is CASSQFGGRTDTQYF. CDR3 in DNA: TGTGCCAGCAGCCAGTTTGGCGGGAGAACAGATACGCAGTATTTT.

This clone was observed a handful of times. CDR3 DNA: TGTGCCATCCAAGGCGGGAGCAATCAGCCCCAGCATTTT. This encodes CAIQGGSNQPQHF. The chain is built from TRBV10-3 and TRBJ1-5; D gene ambiguous. The CDR3 totals 13 residues. CDR1 and CDR2 from the germline V gene are ENHRY and SYGVKD. V lost 8 bases, J lost 1 base, and 9 bases lay in between.

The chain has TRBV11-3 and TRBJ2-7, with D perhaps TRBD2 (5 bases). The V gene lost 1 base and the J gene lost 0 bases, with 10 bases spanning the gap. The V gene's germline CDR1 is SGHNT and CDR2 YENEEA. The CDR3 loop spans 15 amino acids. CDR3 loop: CASSLAGESSYEQYF. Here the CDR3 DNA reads TGTGCCAGCAGCTTAGCCGGGGAAAGCTCCTACGAGCAGTACTTC.

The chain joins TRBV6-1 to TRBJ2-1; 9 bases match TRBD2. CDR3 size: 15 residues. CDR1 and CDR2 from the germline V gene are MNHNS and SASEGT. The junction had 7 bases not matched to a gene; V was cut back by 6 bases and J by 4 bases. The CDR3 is CASSVSGGTYNEQFF. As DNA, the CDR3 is TGTGCCAGCAGCGTGAGCGGGGGGACATACAATGAGCAGTTCTTC.

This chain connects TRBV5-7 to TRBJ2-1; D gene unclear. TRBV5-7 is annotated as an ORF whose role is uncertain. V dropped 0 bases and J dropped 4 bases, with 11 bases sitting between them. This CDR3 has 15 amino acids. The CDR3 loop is CASSLEISGYNEQFF. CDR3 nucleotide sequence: TGTGCCAGCAGCTTGGAGATCTCAGGTTACAATGAGCAGTTCTTC.

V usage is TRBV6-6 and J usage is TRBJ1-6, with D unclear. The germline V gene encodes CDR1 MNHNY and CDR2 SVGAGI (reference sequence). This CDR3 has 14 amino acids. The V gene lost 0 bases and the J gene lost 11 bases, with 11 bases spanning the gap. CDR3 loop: CASSYSSPGPPLHF. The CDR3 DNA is TGTGCCAGCAGTTACTCATCTCCGGGTCCACCCCTCCACTTT.

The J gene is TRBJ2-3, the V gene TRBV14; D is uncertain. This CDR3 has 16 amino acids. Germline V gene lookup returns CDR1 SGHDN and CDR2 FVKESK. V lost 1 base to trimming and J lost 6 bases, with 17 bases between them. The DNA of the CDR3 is TGTGCCAGCAGCCAAGTCCAGGTCTACTTTAAGGATACGCAGTATTTT. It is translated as CASSQVQVYFKDTQYF. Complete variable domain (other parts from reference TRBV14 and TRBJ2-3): EAGVTQFPSHSVIEKGQTVTLRCDPISGHDNLYWYRRVMGKEIKFLLHFVKESKQDESGMPNNRFLAERTGGTYSTLKVQPAELEDSGVYFCASSQVQVYFKDTQYFGPGTRLTVL.

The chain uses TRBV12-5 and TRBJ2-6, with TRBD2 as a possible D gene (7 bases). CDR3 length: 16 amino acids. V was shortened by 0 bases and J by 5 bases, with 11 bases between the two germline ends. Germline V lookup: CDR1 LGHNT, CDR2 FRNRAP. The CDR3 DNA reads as TGTGCTAGTGGTTTGGTGTTGGGGGGGCGGGCCAACGTCCTGACTTTC. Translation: CASGLVLGGRANVLTF.

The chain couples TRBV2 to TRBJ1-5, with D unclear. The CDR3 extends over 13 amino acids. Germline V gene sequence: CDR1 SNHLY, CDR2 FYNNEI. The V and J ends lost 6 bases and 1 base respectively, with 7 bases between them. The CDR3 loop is CASRSESNQPQHF. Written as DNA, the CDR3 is TGTGCCAGCAGGAGCGAGAGCAATCAGCCCCAGCATTTT.

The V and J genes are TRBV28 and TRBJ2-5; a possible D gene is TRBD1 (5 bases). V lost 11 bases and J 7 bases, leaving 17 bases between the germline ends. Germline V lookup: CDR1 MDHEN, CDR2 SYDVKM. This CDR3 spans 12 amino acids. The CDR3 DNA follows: TGTGCCTCCAGGGAAGGAATCGGGACCCAGTACTTC. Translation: CASREGIGTQYF.

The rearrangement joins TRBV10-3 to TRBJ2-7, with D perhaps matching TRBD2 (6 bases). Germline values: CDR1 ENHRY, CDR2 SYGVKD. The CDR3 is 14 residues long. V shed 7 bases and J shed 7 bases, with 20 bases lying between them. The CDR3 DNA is TGTGCCATCACAAAGGTGGGGGGAGATTCGGAGCAGTACTTC. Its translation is CAITKVGGDSEQYF.

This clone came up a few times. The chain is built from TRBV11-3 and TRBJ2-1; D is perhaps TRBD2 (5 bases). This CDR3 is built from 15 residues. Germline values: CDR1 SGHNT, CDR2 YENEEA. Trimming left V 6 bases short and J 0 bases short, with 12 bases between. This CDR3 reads CASSPLATSYNEQFF. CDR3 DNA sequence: TGTGCCAGCAGTCCCCTAGCAACCTCCTACAATGAGCAGTTCTTC.

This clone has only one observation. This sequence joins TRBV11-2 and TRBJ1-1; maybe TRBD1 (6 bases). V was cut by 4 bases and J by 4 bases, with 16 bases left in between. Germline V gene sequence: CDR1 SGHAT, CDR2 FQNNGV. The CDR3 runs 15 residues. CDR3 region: CASSSISRRGTEAFF. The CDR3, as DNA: TGTGCCAGCAGCTCGATCTCCCGCAGGGGCACTGAAGCTTTCTTT.